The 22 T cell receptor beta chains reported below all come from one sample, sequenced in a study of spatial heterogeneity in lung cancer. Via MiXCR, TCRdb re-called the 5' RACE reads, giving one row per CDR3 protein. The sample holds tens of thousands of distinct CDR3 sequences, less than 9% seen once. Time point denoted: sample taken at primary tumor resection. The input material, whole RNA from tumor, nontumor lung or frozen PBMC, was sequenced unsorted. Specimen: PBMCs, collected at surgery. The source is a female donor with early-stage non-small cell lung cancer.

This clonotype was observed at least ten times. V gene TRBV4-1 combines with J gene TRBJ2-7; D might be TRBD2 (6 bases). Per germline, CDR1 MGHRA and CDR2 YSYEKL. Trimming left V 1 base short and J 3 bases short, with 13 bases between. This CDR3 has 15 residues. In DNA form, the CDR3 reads TGCGCCAGCAGCCAAGGACTAGGGGACCACTACGAGCAGTACTTC. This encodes CASSQGLGDHYEQYF.

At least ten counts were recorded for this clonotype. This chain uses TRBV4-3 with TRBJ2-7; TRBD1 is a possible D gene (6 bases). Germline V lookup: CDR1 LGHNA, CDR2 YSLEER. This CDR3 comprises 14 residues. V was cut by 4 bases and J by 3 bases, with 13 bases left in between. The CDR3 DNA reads TGCGCCAGCAGCCTGAGGACAGATCTCTACGAGCAGTACTTC. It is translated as CASSLRTDLYEQYF.

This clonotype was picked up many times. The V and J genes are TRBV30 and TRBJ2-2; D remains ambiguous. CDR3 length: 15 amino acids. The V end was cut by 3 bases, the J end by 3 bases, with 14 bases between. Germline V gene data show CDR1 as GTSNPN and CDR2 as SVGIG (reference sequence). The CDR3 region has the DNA TGTGCCTGGAGGGACGGACCCGGATACACCGGGGAGCTGTTTTTT. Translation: CAWRDGPGYTGELFF.

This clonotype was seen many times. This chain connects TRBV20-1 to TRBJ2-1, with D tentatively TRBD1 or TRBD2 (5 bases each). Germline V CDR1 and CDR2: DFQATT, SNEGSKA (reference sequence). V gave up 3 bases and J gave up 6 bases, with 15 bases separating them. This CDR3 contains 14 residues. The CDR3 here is CSASADMRGNEQFF. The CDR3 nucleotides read TGCAGTGCTAGTGCGGACATGAGGGGCAATGAGCAGTTCTTC.

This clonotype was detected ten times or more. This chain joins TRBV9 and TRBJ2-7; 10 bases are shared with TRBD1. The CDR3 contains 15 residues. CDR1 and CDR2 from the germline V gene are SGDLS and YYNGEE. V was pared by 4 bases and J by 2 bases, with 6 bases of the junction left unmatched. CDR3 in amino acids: CASSSTGTGAYEQYF. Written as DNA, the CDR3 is TGTGCCAGCAGCTCGACCGGGACAGGGGCCTACGAGCAGTACTTC.

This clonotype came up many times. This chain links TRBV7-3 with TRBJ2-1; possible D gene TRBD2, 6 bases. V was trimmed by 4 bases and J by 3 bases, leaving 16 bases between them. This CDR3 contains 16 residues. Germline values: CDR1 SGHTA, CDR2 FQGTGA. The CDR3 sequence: CASSSLSRGGYNEQFF. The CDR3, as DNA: TGTGCCAGCAGCTCCCTCTCGCGGGGAGGCTACAATGAGCAGTTCTTC. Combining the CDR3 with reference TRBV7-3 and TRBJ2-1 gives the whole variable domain GAGVSQTPSNKVTEKGKYVELRCDPISGHTALYWYRQSLGQGPEFLIYFQGTGAADDSGLPNDRFFAVRPEGSVSTLKIQRTERGDSAVYLCASSSLSRGGYNEQFFGPGTRLTVL.

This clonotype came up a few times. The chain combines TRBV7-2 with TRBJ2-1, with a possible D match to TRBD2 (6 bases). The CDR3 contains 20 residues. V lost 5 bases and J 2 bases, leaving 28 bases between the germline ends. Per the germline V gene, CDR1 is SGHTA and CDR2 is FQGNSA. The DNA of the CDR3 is TGTGCCAGCAGCCCCAGTCGCTACCTCAGTGGGGACTCTACCTACAATGAGCAGTTCTTC. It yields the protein CASSPSRYLSGDSTYNEQFF.

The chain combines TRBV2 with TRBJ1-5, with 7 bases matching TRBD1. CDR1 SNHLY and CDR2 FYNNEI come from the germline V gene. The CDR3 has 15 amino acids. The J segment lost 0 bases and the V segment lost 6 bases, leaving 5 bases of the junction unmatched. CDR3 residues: CASSDRALSNQPQHF. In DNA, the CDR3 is TGTGCCAGCAGCGACAGGGCCCTTAGCAATCAGCCCCAGCATTTT.

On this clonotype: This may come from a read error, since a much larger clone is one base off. The CDR3 region has the DNA TGCAGCGTTGACCCACCGCGGCGGACTGAAGCTTTCTTT. The encoded protein is CSVDPPRRTEAFF. The chain has TRBV29-1 and TRBJ1-1; D is unclear. The V gene lost 3 bases and the J gene lost 5 bases, with 13 bases spanning the gap. Germline V gives CDR1 SQVTM, CDR2 ANQGSEA. The CDR3 loop spans 13 amino acids.

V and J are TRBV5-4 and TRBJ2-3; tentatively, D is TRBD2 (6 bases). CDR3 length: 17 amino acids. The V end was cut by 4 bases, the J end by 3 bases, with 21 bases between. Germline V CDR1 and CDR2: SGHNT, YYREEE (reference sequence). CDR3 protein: CASSPGDGAIWTDTQYF. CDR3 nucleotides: TGTGCCAGCAGCCCGGGGGACGGGGCGATCTGGACAGATACGCAGTATTTT.

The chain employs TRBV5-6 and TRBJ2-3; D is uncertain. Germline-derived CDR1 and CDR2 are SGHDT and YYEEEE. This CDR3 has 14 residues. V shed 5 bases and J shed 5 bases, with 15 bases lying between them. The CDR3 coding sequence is TGTGCCAGCAGATCAGTAAGCCTGGGAGATACGCAGTATTTT. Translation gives CASRSVSLGDTQYF. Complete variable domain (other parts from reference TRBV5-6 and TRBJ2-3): DAGVTQSPTHLIKTRGQQVTLRCSPKSGHDTVSWYQQALGQGPQFIFQYYEEEERQRGNFPDRFSGHQFPNYSSELNVNALLLGDSALYLCASRSVSLGDTQYFGPGTRLTVL.

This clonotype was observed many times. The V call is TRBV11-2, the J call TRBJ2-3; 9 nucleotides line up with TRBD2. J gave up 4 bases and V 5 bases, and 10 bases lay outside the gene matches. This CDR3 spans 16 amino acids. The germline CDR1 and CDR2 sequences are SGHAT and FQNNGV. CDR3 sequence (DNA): TGTGCCAGCAGCCCCCTCGGCGGGGGGGCGGCAGATACGCAGTATTTT. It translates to CASSPLGGGAADTQYF.

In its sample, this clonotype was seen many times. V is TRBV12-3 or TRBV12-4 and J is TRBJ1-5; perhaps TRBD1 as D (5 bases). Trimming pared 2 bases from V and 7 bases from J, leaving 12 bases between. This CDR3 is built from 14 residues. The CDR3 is CASSLQGPRQPQHF. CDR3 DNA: TGTGCCAGCAGTTTACAGGGTCCACGACAGCCCCAGCATTTT.

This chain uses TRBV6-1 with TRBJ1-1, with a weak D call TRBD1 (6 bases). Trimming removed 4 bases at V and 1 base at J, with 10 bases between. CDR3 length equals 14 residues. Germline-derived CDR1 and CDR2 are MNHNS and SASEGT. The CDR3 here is CASSGWTANTEAFF. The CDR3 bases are TGTGCCAGCAGTGGATGGACAGCGAACACTGAAGCTTTCTTT.

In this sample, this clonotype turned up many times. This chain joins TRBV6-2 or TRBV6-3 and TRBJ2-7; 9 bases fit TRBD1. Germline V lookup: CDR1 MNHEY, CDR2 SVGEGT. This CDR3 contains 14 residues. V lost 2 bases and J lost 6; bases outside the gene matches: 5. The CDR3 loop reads CASSYHRGPGEQYF. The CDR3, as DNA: TGTGCCAGCAGTTACCACAGGGGGCCGGGCGAGCAGTACTTC.

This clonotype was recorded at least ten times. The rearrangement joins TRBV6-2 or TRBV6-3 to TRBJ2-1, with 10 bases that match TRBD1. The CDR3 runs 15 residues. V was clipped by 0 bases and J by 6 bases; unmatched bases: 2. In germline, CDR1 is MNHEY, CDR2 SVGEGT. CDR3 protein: CASSYSGQGRNEQFF. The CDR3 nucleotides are TGTGCCAGCAGTTACTCGGGACAGGGGCGCAATGAGCAGTTCTTC.

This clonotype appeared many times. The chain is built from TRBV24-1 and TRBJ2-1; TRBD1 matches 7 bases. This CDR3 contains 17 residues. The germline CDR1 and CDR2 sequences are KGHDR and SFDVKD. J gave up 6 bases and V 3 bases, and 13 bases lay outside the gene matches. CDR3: CATSDPSRQGNGNEQFF. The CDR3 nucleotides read TGTGCCACCAGTGATCCCTCCCGACAGGGTAACGGCAATGAGCAGTTCTTC.

CDR3 coding DNA: TGTGCCAGCACCCGCGGTGAAGGGACGGCTGGGGGGGAGCTGTTTTTT. The encoded protein is CASTRGEGTAGGELFF. The rearrangement uses TRBV12-3 or TRBV12-4 and TRBJ2-2; D may be TRBD1 or TRBD2 (5 bases each). The ends were cut back, 7 bases at V and 8 bases at J, with 23 bases in the middle. CDR3 size: 16 residues.

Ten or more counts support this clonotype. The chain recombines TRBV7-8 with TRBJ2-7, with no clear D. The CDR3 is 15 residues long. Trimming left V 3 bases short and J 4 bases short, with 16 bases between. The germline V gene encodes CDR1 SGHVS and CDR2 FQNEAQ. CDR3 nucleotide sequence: TGTGCCAGCAGCTTGATAAATCGGGCACAGTACGAGCAGTACTTC. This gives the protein CASSLINRAQYEQYF.

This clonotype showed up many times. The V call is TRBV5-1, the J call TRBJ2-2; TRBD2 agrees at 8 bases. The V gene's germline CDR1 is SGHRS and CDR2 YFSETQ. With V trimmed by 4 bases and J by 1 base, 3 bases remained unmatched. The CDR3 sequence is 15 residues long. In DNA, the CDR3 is TGCGCCAGCAGCCCCGCGGGGGGGAACACCGGGGAGCTGTTTTTT. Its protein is CASSPAGGNTGELFF.

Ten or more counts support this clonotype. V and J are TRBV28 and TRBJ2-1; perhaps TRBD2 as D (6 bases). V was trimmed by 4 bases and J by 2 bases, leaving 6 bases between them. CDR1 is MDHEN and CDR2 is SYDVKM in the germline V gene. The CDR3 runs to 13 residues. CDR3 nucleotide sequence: TGTGCCAGCAGTTGGGGGGCCTACAATGAGCAGTTCTTC. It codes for CASSWGAYNEQFF.

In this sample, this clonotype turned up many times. The CDR3 reads CSAVDSRSTPLHF. Written as DNA, the CDR3 is TGCAGTGCCGTGGACAGTCGAAGTACACCCCTCCACTTT. The genes are TRBV20-1 and TRBJ1-6, with D possibly matching TRBD1 (6 bases). The germline CDR1 and CDR2 sequences are DFQATT and SNEGSKA (reference sequence). Trimming took off 6 bases at V and 11 bases at J, with 17 bases between the two ends. There are 13 residues in the CDR3.